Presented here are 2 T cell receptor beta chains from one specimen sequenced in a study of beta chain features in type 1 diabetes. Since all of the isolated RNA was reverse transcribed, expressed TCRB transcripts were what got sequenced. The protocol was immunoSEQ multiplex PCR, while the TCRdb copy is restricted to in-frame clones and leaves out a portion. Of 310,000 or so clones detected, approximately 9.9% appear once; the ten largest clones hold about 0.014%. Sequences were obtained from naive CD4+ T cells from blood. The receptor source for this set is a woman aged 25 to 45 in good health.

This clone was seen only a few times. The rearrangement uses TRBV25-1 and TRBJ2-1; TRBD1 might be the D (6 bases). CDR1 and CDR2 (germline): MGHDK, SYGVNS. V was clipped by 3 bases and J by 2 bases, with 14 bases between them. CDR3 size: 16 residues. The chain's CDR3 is CASSDDLGTTYNEQFF. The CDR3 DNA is TGTGCCAGCAGTGATGATTTAGGGACAACCTACAATGAGCAGTTCTTC.

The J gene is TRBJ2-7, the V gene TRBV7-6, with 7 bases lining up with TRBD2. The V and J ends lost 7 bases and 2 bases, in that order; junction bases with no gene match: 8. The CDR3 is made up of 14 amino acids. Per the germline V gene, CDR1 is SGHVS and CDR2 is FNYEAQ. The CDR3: CASTTGGTTYEQYF. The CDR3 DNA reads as TGTGCCAGCACCACCGGGGGGACCACCTACGAGCAGTACTTC. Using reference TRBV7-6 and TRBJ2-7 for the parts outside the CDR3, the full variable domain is GAGVSQSPRYKVTKRGQDVALRCDPISGHVSLYWYRQALGQGPEFLTYFNYEAQQDKSGLPNDRFSAERPEGSISTLTIQRTEQRDSAMYRCASTTGGTTYEQYFGPGTRLTVT.